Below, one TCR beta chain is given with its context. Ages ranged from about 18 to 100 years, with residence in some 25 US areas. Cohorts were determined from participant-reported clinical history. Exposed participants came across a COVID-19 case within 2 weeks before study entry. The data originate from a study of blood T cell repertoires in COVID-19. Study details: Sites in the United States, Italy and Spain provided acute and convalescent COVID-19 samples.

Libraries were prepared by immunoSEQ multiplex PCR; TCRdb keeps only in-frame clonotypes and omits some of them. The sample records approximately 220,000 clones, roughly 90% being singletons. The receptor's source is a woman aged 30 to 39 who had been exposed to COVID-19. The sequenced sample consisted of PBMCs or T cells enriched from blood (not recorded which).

DNA for the CDR3: TGTGCCAGCTCAGGACTAGTGTCAGATACGCAGTATTTT. Translation gives CASSGLVSDTQYF. The V and J genes are TRBV18 and TRBJ2-3; 7 nucleotides agree with TRBD2. V lost 5 bases and J lost 4; bases outside the gene matches: 3. This CDR3 contains 13 residues. Germline V gene data show CDR1 as KGHSH and CDR2 as LQKENI.